Each of the 24 T cell receptor beta chains below was sequenced from the same sample in a study of blood T cells in healthy people across ages. A second about 7 to 11 cycle PCR used barcoded and J-beta primers. TCRdb itself ran the 5' RACE reads through MiXCR, one entry per CDR3 protein. The sample has 850,000 to 1,100,000 distinct CDR3 sequences, roughly two fifths seen once. The sequencing input was blood. The receptors stem from a man between 18 and 35 years old in good health.

In the case of this clonotype: The CDR3 ends on some other residue instead of the conserved phenylalanine or tryptophan, so this is likely a read error. The limits of the CDR3 on the DNA are not certain, so only TCRdb's listed CDR3 is given. The chain carries TRBV21-1 and TRBJ2-1. TRBV21-1 is a documented pseudogene. Inclusive of both ends, the CDR3 amounts to 13 amino acids. CDR3 sequence: CASSPQSVRSSSS.

Many counts were recorded for this clonotype. The chain employs TRBV10-3 and TRBJ2-7, with no clear D. Germline V lookup: CDR1 ENHRY, CDR2 SYGVKD. There are 13 residues in the CDR3. Trimming cost V 5 bases and J 1 base, with 9 bases left between them. The CDR3 sequence: CAISPGFSYEQYF. The CDR3, as DNA: TGTGCCATCAGTCCCGGATTTTCCTACGAGCAGTACTTC.

This clonotype appeared a few times. This chain uses TRBV10-2 with TRBJ2-3, with D maybe TRBD2 (6 bases). The CDR3 loop spans 15 amino acids. V was clipped by 5 bases and J by 2 bases, with 14 bases between them. CDR1 and CDR2 from the germline V gene are WSHSY and SAAADI. The CDR3: CASSPLAGLTDTQYF. The DNA of the CDR3 is TGCGCCAGCAGTCCCCTGGCGGGGCTCACAGATACGCAGTATTTT.

The V call is TRBV6-6, the J call TRBJ1-2; 9 bases match TRBD1. The V segment lost 6 bases and the J segment 7 bases; nucleotides outside the gene matches: 6. Germline V gene data show CDR1 as MNHNY and CDR2 as SVGAGI (reference sequence). This CDR3 contains 13 residues. CDR3 bases: TGTGCCAGCAGCGGGGGACAGGGAGGTGGCTACACCTTC. Translated: CASSGGQGGGYTF.

In its sample, this clonotype was seen a few times. This chain uses TRBV18 with TRBJ2-1, with D possibly being TRBD2 (6 bases). Germline CDR1 is KGHSH and CDR2 is LQKENI. Deletions cut 0 bases from V and 12 bases from J, with 12 bases between. This CDR3 comprises 13 residues. The CDR3 DNA follows: TGTGCCAGCTCACCACCGGCGGGAATAGGGCAGTTCTTC. This translates into CASSPPAGIGQFF.

This clonotype was counted a few times. The J gene is TRBJ2-1, the V gene TRBV27; D perhaps matches TRBD1 (5 bases). This CDR3 has 12 residues. With 4 bases removed from V and 8 bases from J, the gap between germline ends came to 9 bases. Germline V gene lookup returns CDR1 MNHEY and CDR2 SMNVEV (reference sequence). For the CDR3, the DNA is TGTGCCAGCAGTTCTCTACAGGATGAGCAGTTCTTC. It is translated as CASSSLQDEQFF.

The chain combines TRBV12-3 or TRBV12-4 with TRBJ1-1; D is unclear. CDR3 length: 13 residues. Trimming cost V 5 bases and J 4 bases, with 11 bases left between them. CDR3 coding DNA: TGTGCCAGCAGTCCCGGGTTGAGCACTGAAGCTTTCTTT. Translated: CASSPGLSTEAFF.

This clonotype has a handful of counts. The chain has TRBV20-1 and TRBJ2-4; no reliable D call. V shed 6 bases and J shed 1 base, with 16 bases lying between them. The CDR3 runs 15 residues. Germline values: CDR1 DFQATT, CDR2 SNEGSKA (reference sequence). For the CDR3, the DNA is TGCAGTGCCGCGAATGTGGAGTGGGCCAAAAACATTCAGTACTTC. This translates into CSAANVEWAKNIQYF.

This clonotype appeared many times. The chain combines TRBV9 with TRBJ2-3; tentatively, D is TRBD1 (6 bases). CDR3 size: 16 residues. Trimming cost V 4 bases and J 0 bases, with 15 bases left between them. The germline CDR1 and CDR2 sequences are SGDLS and YYNGEE. Written as DNA, the CDR3 is TGTGCCAGCAGCATCCGACAGGACGGGAGCACAGATACGCAGTATTTT. This sequence encodes CASSIRQDGSTDTQYF.

The genes are TRBV4-2 and TRBJ1-4, with D uncertain. Between the trimmed V and J ends, which lost 5 bases and 3 bases, there was a span of 16 bases. This CDR3 is built from 16 residues. Germline CDR1 is LGHNA and CDR2 is YNFKEQ. The CDR3 DNA is TGTGCCAGCAGCTTGACTCACCGGGGTTCTAATGAAAAACTGTTTTTT. It translates to CASSLTHRGSNEKLFF.

This chain links TRBV11-2 with TRBJ1-5; 9 bases agree with TRBD1. This CDR3 contains 15 residues. Germline V gives CDR1 SGHAT, CDR2 FQNNGV. The V segment lost 3 bases and the J segment 3 bases; nucleotides outside the gene matches: 3. The CDR3 loop is CASSFGQGNNQPQHF. The CDR3 DNA reads TGTGCCAGCAGCTTTGGACAGGGGAACAATCAGCCCCAGCATTTT.

The sample holds a few counts of this clonotype. The chain combines TRBV5-1 with TRBJ1-2, with 9 bases identical to TRBD1. In germline, CDR1 is SGHRS, CDR2 YFSETQ. The CDR3 extends over 16 amino acids. The V segment lost 4 bases and the J segment 1 base; nucleotides outside the gene matches: 8. The CDR3 sequence is CASSQSTGGINYGYTF. Here the CDR3 DNA reads TGCGCCAGCAGCCAATCGACAGGGGGGATTAACTATGGCTACACCTTC.

This clonotype was seen a few times. This CDR3 is CASSLILTEETQYF. The CDR3 DNA is TGTGCCAGCAGTTTAATCTTGACAGAAGAGACCCAGTACTTC. The chain combines TRBV28 with TRBJ2-5, with D possibly matching TRBD1 (5 bases). V lost 2 bases and J lost 3, with 10 bases in between. The CDR3 runs 14 residues. Germline CDR1 is MDHEN and CDR2 is SYDVKM.

V and J are TRBV7-3 and TRBJ1-4; D is unclear. The germline V gene encodes CDR1 SGHTA and CDR2 FQGTGA. The CDR3 loop spans 17 amino acids. V was clipped by 1 base and J by 5 bases, with 17 bases between them. For the CDR3, the DNA is TGTGCCAGCAGCTTAATGGCGTCAGCGAGATCAAATGAAAAACTGTTTTTT. It translates to CASSLMASARSNEKLFF.

In its sample, this clonotype was seen a few times. CDR3 loop: CSVSGEDSNQPQHF. The DNA for the CDR3 is TGCAGCGTTTCAGGTGAGGACAGCAATCAGCCCCAGCATTTT. The chain joins TRBV29-1 to TRBJ1-5; the D is unclear. The CDR3 consists of 14 residues. Per germline, CDR1 SQVTM and CDR2 ANQGSEA. V lost 5 bases and J 1 base, leaving 12 bases between the germline ends.

V is TRBV3-1 and J is TRBJ1-2; D is uncertain. Germline CDR1 reads LGHDT; CDR2 reads YNNKEL (reference sequence). The CDR3 runs 15 residues. V was shortened by 0 bases and J by 4 bases, with 12 bases between the two germline ends. CDR3 bases: TGTGCCAGCAGCCAAGATCCCGACGGCCTCTATGGCTACACCTTC. The encoded protein is CASSQDPDGLYGYTF.

Comment on this clonotype: A much larger clone lies one base from this, so it may be a read error. The rearrangement joins TRBV29-1 to TRBJ2-1; D could derive from TRBD1 or TRBD2 (5 bases each). The germline CDR1 and CDR2 sequences are SQVTM and ANQGSEA. V was cut by 7 bases and J by 3 bases, with 16 bases left in between. The CDR3 spans 14 residues. The CDR3 here is CSASRGARYNEQFF. The CDR3 region has the DNA TGCAGCGCTTCGAGAGGGGCCCGCTACAATGAGCAGTTCTTC.

This clonotype was counted between two and nine times. The J gene is TRBJ1-4, the V gene TRBV4-3; possibly TRBD1 for D (6 bases). The CDR3 spans 14 residues. Per germline, CDR1 LGHNA and CDR2 YSLEER. The V and J ends lost 4 bases and 6 bases respectively, with 12 bases between them. DNA for the CDR3: TGCGCCAGCAGCCCCCGGCAGGGGTATGAAAAACTGTTTTTT. It yields the protein CASSPRQGYEKLFF.

This chain links TRBV20-1 with TRBJ2-5; D possibly matches TRBD1 or TRBD2 (5 bases each). Germline lookup yields CDR1 DFQATT and CDR2 SNEGSKA (reference sequence). Trimming removed 4 bases at V and 5 bases at J, with 8 bases between. This CDR3 is built from 11 residues. CDR3 amino acids: CSAMGTETQYF. The CDR3 DNA reads as TGCAGTGCTATGGGGACGGAGACCCAGTACTTC.

This clonotype was seen at least ten times. CDR3 loop: CASGPGLRMETQYF. CDR3 bases: TGTGCTAGTGGTCCGGGACTACGTATGGAGACCCAGTACTTC. V usage is TRBV12-5 and J usage is TRBJ2-5; 7 nucleotides match TRBD2. This CDR3 comprises 14 residues. V lost 5 bases and J lost 5; bases outside the gene matches: 8. CDR1 and CDR2 from the germline V gene are LGHNT and FRNRAP.

This clonotype was detected only a few times. V gene TRBV12-3 or TRBV12-4 combines with J gene TRBJ1-2; perhaps TRBD1 as D (5 bases). Trimming pared 4 bases from V and 6 bases from J, leaving 15 bases between. The CDR3 consists of 14 residues. Here the CDR3 reads CASSSSGTDNGYTF. The CDR3 bases are TGTGCCAGCAGTTCCTCCGGGACGGATAATGGCTACACCTTC.

This chain uses TRBV2 with TRBJ2-5; D possibly corresponds to TRBD1 (5 bases). Germline V gives CDR1 SNHLY, CDR2 FYNNEI. The CDR3 runs to 12 residues. The V and J ends lost 7 bases and 5 bases respectively, with 11 bases between them. The CDR3 nucleotides read TGTGCCAGCAAATCAGGGCGGGAGACCCAGTACTTC. Its protein is CASKSGRETQYF.

The chain links TRBV6-2 or TRBV6-3 to TRBJ1-1, with D unresolved. V shed 7 bases and J shed 1 base, with 16 bases lying between them. The CDR3 is 15 amino acids. Germline CDR1 MNHEY, CDR2 SVGEGT. The CDR3 here is CASTPLKERNTEAFF. CDR3 in DNA: TGTGCCAGCACCCCATTGAAGGAGCGGAACACTGAAGCTTTCTTT.

This clonotype appeared a few times. This chain connects TRBV11-3 to TRBJ2-1; 8 bases map to TRBD2. The germline V gene has CDR1 SGHNT and CDR2 YENEEA. V dropped 1 base and J dropped 6; count of bases not matched to a gene: 5. There are 15 residues in the CDR3. In nucleotides, the CDR3 is TGTGCCAGCAGCTTAGGTGCGGGGGGTGTCAATGAGCAGTTCTTC. Translation gives CASSLGAGGVNEQFF.